Listed here are 29 T cell receptor beta chains from one sample, sequenced in a study of shared clonotypes between healthy human individuals. Data came from immunoSEQ multiplex PCR; TCRdb stores just in-frame clones and leaves some out. The sample carries fewer than 1.8 million clones, 97% to 99% recorded once. Sequenced input: naive CD4+ T cells sorted from blood. Subset: CD45RA+ positively selected. All receptors derive from a man aged 25-40 years in good health.

The gene calls are TRBV5-1 and TRBJ2-4; tentatively, D is TRBD1 or TRBD2 (6 bases each). Germline values: CDR1 SGHRS, CDR2 YFSETQ. The V end was cut by 4 bases, the J end by 0 bases, with 14 bases between. This CDR3 region has 16 residues. The CDR3 sequence: CASSPGAKIAKNIQYF. The CDR3 nucleotides are TGCGCCAGCAGCCCGGGGGCAAAGATAGCCAAAAACATTCAGTACTTC.

J is TRBJ1-5 and V is TRBV6-1, with 7 bases that match TRBD1. Trimming removed 4 bases from V and 7 bases from J; junction bases left unmatched: 7. The V gene's germline CDR1 is MNHNS and CDR2 SASEGT. The CDR3 runs to 14 residues. The CDR3 spells CASSGGGWEQPQHF. Written as DNA, the CDR3 is TGTGCCAGCAGTGGAGGGGGCTGGGAACAGCCCCAGCATTTT.

The chain employs TRBV19 and TRBJ1-5; D is unresolved. The CDR3 length is 17 residues. Trimming took off 4 bases at V and 0 bases at J, with 16 bases between the two ends. Germline values: CDR1 LNHDA, CDR2 SQIVND (reference sequence). For the CDR3, the DNA is TGTGCCAGTAGTACCGGGAACGACTTCTATAGCAATCAGCCCCAGCATTTT. It is translated as CASSTGNDFYSNQPQHF.

The chain joins TRBV6-1 to TRBJ1-1; TRBD1 might be the D (5 bases). V was shortened by 7 bases and J by 4 bases, with 16 bases between the two germline ends. CDR1 and CDR2 (germline): MNHNS, SASEGT. This CDR3 has 14 residues. For the CDR3, the DNA is TGTGCCAGCAAAGGGCCGGGGGTTGGCACTGAAGCTTTCTTT. Residues: CASKGPGVGTEAFF.

The chain carries TRBV4-2 and TRBJ2-3, with D possibly TRBD2 on 6 matching bases. This CDR3 is built from 16 residues. V lost 3 bases, J lost 6 bases, and 19 bases lay in between. Germline V lookup: CDR1 LGHNA, CDR2 YNFKEQ. The CDR3 spells CASSQQTPGLRDTQYF. CDR3 bases: TGTGCCAGCAGCCAGCAGACCCCGGGACTGAGGGATACGCAGTATTTT.

V usage is TRBV2 and J usage is TRBJ2-7, with 7 bases fitting TRBD1. CDR3 length: 15 amino acids. Germline CDR1 is SNHLY and CDR2 is FYNNEI. Trimming cost V 1 base and J 2 bases; bases outside gene matches: 5. CDR3 sequence reads: CASSEGQGRTYEQYF. CDR3 nucleotides: TGTGCCAGCAGTGAAGGACAGGGAAGGACCTACGAGCAGTACTTC.

This clone was counted once. The chain employs TRBV5-1 and TRBJ1-1; no firm D call. The CDR3 sequence is 13 residues long. From germline, CDR1 is SGHRS and CDR2 YFSETQ. V was shortened by 5 bases and J by 1 base, with 9 bases between the two germline ends. CDR3 residues: CASSFDSNTEAFF. CDR3 coding DNA: TGCGCCAGCAGTTTCGACTCGAACACTGAAGCTTTCTTT. The variable domain in full, completed from reference TRBV5-1 and TRBJ1-1, reads KAGVTQTPRYLIKTRGQQVTLSCSPISGHRSVSWYQQTPGQGLQFLFEYFSETQRNKGNFPGRFSGRQFSNSRSEMNVSTLELGDSALYLCASSFDSNTEAFFGQGTRLTVV.

This chain joins TRBV5-1 and TRBJ1-3; 10 positions agree with TRBD1. Germline-derived CDR1 and CDR2 are SGHRS and YFSETQ. V lost 1 base to trimming and J lost 2 bases; unmatched junction nucleotides: 3. The CDR3 sequence is 16 residues long. The CDR3 DNA reads as TGCGCCAGCAGCTTGAAAGGGACAGGGGCTGGAAACACCATATATTTT. Protein: CASSLKGTGAGNTIYF.

The chain couples TRBV10-3 to TRBJ2-7, with 12 nucleotides matching TRBD1. The CDR3 has 14 residues. With 4 bases clipped from V and 4 bases from J, the junction kept 2 bases outside the gene matches. Germline assignment: CDR1 ENHRY and CDR2 SYGVKD. The CDR3 DNA sequence: TGTGCCATCAGTGTGGGACAGGGGGCTTACGAGCAGTACTTC. The encoded protein is CAISVGQGAYEQYF.

The V gene is TRBV7-2, the J gene TRBJ2-5; 9 bases align to TRBD2. From germline, CDR1 is SGHTA and CDR2 FQGNSA. V shed 3 bases and J 5 bases; nucleotides not matched to a gene: 7. The CDR3 covers 15 residues. The CDR3, as DNA: TGTGCCAGCAGCTTCAATAGCGGGAGTCACGAGACCCAGTACTTC. Translated, it gives CASSFNSGSHETQYF.

The V and J genes are TRBV30 and TRBJ1-4, with D uncertain. V gave up 4 bases and J gave up 5 bases, with 14 bases separating them. Germline CDR1 and CDR2: GTSNPN and SVGIG (reference sequence). This CDR3 has 14 residues. CDR3 DNA: TGTGCCTGGACTCCGAGCGTAGACAATGAAAAACTGTTTTTT. This encodes CAWTPSVDNEKLFF. Variable domain in full (rest from reference TRBV30 and TRBJ1-4): SQTIHQWPATLVQPVGSPLSLECTVEGTSNPNLYWYRQAAGRGLQLLFYSVGIGQISSEVPQNLSASRPQDRQFILSSKKLLLSDSGFYLCAWTPSVDNEKLFFGSGTQLSVL.

The J gene is TRBJ2-7, the V gene TRBV2, with 8 bases aligning to TRBD2. The germline V gene has CDR1 SNHLY and CDR2 FYNNEI. J was trimmed by 3 bases and V by 0 bases; bases with no gene match: 10. This CDR3 spans 17 amino acids. CDR3 protein: CASSEALSGLGRYEQYF. The CDR3 nucleotides read TGTGCCAGCAGTGAAGCGTTATCGGGACTAGGTCGCTACGAGCAGTACTTC.

V gene TRBV7-6 combines with J gene TRBJ2-5, with 13 bases aligning to TRBD2. Germline V gene data show CDR1 as SGHVS and CDR2 as FNYEAQ. CDR3 size: 19 residues. The V and J ends lost 0 bases and 4 bases, in that order; junction bases with no gene match: 11. As DNA, the CDR3 is TGTGCCAGCAGCTTAGCGCGTACTAGCGGGAGGGCAAAGGTAGAGACCCAGTACTTC. Translated: CASSLARTSGRAKVETQYF.

This clone showed up just once. The J gene is TRBJ2-7, the V gene TRBV4-1; D may match TRBD1 or TRBD2 (5 bases each). V lost 4 bases, J lost 0 bases, and 13 bases lay in between. This CDR3 has 15 residues. Germline CDR1 reads MGHRA; CDR2 reads YSYEKL. The CDR3 DNA reads TGCGCCAGCAGCCCCCCCCCGGGGCCCTCCTACGAGCAGTACTTC. Translated, it gives CASSPPPGPSYEQYF.

The chain couples TRBV18 to TRBJ2-1, with 7 bases lining up with TRBD2. CDR3 length equals 16 residues. J lost 5 bases, V lost 6 bases, and 13 bases had no gene match. CDR1 and CDR2 (germline): KGHSH, LQKENI. CDR3 sequence reads: CASSQAGLGGDNEQFF. The CDR3 coding sequence is TGTGCCAGCTCGCAAGCAGGACTAGGCGGGGACAATGAGCAGTTCTTC.

The chain uses TRBV7-2 and TRBJ1-1; unclear D gene. The CDR3 sequence is 14 residues long. Germline V gene sequence: CDR1 SGHTA, CDR2 FQGNSA. The V and J ends lost 2 bases and 7 bases respectively, with 14 bases between them. CDR3 nucleotide sequence: TGTGCCAGCAGCTTATGGGTCAGAGGTGATGAAGCTTTCTTT. It is translated as CASSLWVRGDEAFF.

With respect to this clone: The same CDR3 is also encoded by other DNA sequences in this sample. J is TRBJ2-1 and V is TRBV9; 9 bases fit TRBD2. The length of the CDR3 is 15 residues. Trimming at V came to 4 bases and at J to 4 bases, leaving 6 bases not matched to a gene. The germline gives CDR1 SGDLS, CDR2 YYNGEE. CDR3 residues: CASSPRAGGYNEQFF. The CDR3 region has the DNA TGTGCCAGCAGCCCCAGGGCGGGGGGGTACAATGAGCAGTTCTTC.

The chain recombines TRBV5-1 with TRBJ2-2; possibly TRBD2 for D (5 bases). The V and J ends lost 6 bases and 6 bases respectively, with 9 bases between them. There are 12 residues in the CDR3. Per germline, CDR1 SGHRS and CDR2 YFSETQ. The CDR3 region has the DNA TGCGCCAGCATCGAGGACTCCGGGGAGCTGTTTTTT. Protein sequence: CASIEDSGELFF.

The chain recombines TRBV28 with TRBJ2-4; TRBD1 agrees at 10 bases. Germline V gives CDR1 MDHEN, CDR2 SYDVKM. V dropped 5 bases and J dropped 0; count of bases not matched to a gene: 7. The CDR3 loop spans 17 amino acids. The CDR3 DNA reads as TGTGCCAGCAGTCATAGGACAGGGGGGGTAGCCAAAAACATTCAGTACTTC. Its protein is CASSHRTGGVAKNIQYF.

The J gene is TRBJ2-2, the V gene TRBV5-1; TRBD2 is a possible D gene (6 bases). From germline, CDR1 is SGHRS and CDR2 YFSETQ. The CDR3 runs 15 residues. Trimming took off 0 bases at V and 6 bases at J, with 12 bases between the two ends. The CDR3 region has the DNA TGCGCCAGCAGCTTGGCACCGGGAGTGCCCGGGGAGCTGTTTTTT. It yields the protein CASSLAPGVPGELFF. The variable domain in full, completed from reference TRBV5-1 and TRBJ2-2, reads KAGVTQTPRYLIKTRGQQVTLSCSPISGHRSVSWYQQTPGQGLQFLFEYFSETQRNKGNFPGRFSGRQFSNSRSEMNVSTLELGDSALYLCASSLAPGVPGELFFGEGSRLTVL.

This clone appeared once. V is TRBV10-3 and J is TRBJ2-7; a possible D gene is TRBD1 (6 bases). The V end lost 0 bases, the J end lost 10 bases, and 10 bases lay between the germline ends. This CDR3 comprises 12 residues. Germline lookup yields CDR1 ENHRY and CDR2 SYGVKD. The CDR3 loop is CAISESRTEQYF. For the CDR3, the DNA is TGTGCCATCAGTGAGTCAAGGACAGAACAGTACTTC.

The chain uses TRBV18 and TRBJ2-3; either TRBD1 or TRBD2 may fit D (5 bases each). Germline V gene data show CDR1 as KGHSH and CDR2 as LQKENI. The CDR3 contains 14 residues. Trimming cost V 6 bases and J 2 bases, with 12 bases left between them. In DNA, the CDR3 is TGTGCCAGCTCCGGGACCCCGATCACAGATACGCAGTATTTT. This translates into CASSGTPITDTQYF.

This clone was counted once. V is TRBV5-1 and J is TRBJ2-7; 8 nucleotides align to TRBD1. CDR1 and CDR2 from the germline V gene are SGHRS and YFSETQ. CDR3 size: 16 residues. V shed 4 bases, J shed 6 bases, and the junction held 15 bases outside the gene matches. As DNA, the CDR3 is TGCGCCAGCAGCCGCACCTCGGGACAGGTTTTTCGCGAGCAGTACTTC. This translates into CASSRTSGQVFREQYF.

This sequence joins TRBV7-2 and TRBJ2-5; a possible D gene is TRBD2 (5 bases). The CDR3 is 12 residues long. Germline V lookup: CDR1 SGHTA, CDR2 FQGNSA. Trimming stripped 3 bases from V and 3 bases from J, with 5 bases between. The CDR3 reads CASSLREETQYF. The CDR3 nucleotides read TGTGCCAGCAGCTTGAGGGAAGAGACCCAGTACTTC. Full variable domain (remainder filled in from reference TRBV7-2 and TRBJ2-5): GAGVSQSPSNKVTEKGKDVELRCDPISGHTALYWYRQSLGQGLEFLIYFQGNSAPDKSGLPSDRFSAERTGGSVSTLTIQRTQQEDSAVYLCASSLREETQYFGPGTRLLVL.

The chain has TRBV11-2 and TRBJ2-1; possible D gene TRBD2, 6 bases. V lost 5 bases, J lost 0 bases, and 20 bases lay in between. CDR3 length: 18 residues. Germline CDR1 and CDR2: SGHAT and FQNNGV. CDR3 residues: CASSTRVPAGHSYNEQFF. CDR3 nucleotides: TGTGCCAGCAGCACGCGCGTCCCGGCGGGGCACTCCTACAATGAGCAGTTCTTC. Using reference TRBV11-2 and TRBJ2-1 for the parts outside the CDR3, the full variable domain is EAGVAQSPRYKIIEKRQSVAFWCNPISGHATLYWYQQILGQGPKLLIQFQNNGVVDDSQLPKDRFSAERLKGVDSTLKIQPAKLEDSAVYLCASSTRVPAGHSYNEQFFGPGTRLTVL.

This chain links TRBV11-3 with TRBJ2-1; D is perhaps TRBD2 (5 bases). Trimming took off 2 bases at V and 6 bases at J, with 8 bases between the two ends. This CDR3 contains 13 residues. Germline V gene lookup returns CDR1 SGHNT and CDR2 YENEEA. The CDR3 here is CASSLFRGNEQFF. Here the CDR3 DNA reads TGTGCCAGCAGCTTATTCCGGGGCAATGAGCAGTTCTTC.

The chain is built from TRBV9 and TRBJ2-2; D may be TRBD2 (6 bases). The CDR3 extends over 15 amino acids. Germline CDR1 is SGDLS and CDR2 is YYNGEE. V dropped 3 bases and J dropped 4 bases, with 13 bases sitting between them. This chain's CDR3 is CASSGSGLSTGELFF. CDR3 sequence (DNA): TGTGCCAGCAGCGGTAGCGGCCTAAGCACCGGGGAGCTGTTTTTT.

This chain uses TRBV10-3 with TRBJ2-5; 8 bases map to TRBD1. Germline V gene lookup returns CDR1 ENHRY and CDR2 SYGVKD. This CDR3 is built from 14 residues. Germline trimming cut 6 bases from V and 2 bases from J; bases unmatched to any gene: 5. For the CDR3, the DNA is TGTGCCATCAGCGGACAGGGAAGGCAAGAGACCCAGTACTTC. Translating gives CAISGQGRQETQYF.

This sequence joins TRBV5-4 and TRBJ2-7, with 10 bases aligning to TRBD2. In germline, CDR1 is SGHNT, CDR2 YYREEE (reference sequence). The CDR3 runs to 15 residues. With V trimmed by 3 bases and J by 2 bases, 5 bases remained unmatched. The CDR3 sequence is CASSSASGSTYEQYF. CDR3 sequence (DNA): TGTGCCAGCAGCTCGGCTAGCGGGAGCACCTACGAGCAGTACTTC.